The next 21 T cell receptor beta chains were all read from a single sample in a study of shared clonotypes between healthy human individuals. Repertoires were generated with immunoSEQ multiplex PCR, while TCRdb's copy carries only in-frame clones and drops some. The table shows 600,000 to 800,000 clones, with roughly 72% occurring only once. Material: memory CD4+ T cells sorted from blood. The subset is: CD45RA-negative fraction. The receptor set was obtained from a woman under 40 in good health.

V usage is TRBV29-1 and J usage is TRBJ1-5; TRBD1 matches 9 bases. Per germline, CDR1 SQVTM and CDR2 ANQGSEA. V shed 3 bases and J 2 bases; nucleotides not matched to a gene: 14. CDR3 length: 18 residues. The CDR3 sequence is CSVDIRTGALIGNQPQHF. For the CDR3, the DNA is TGCAGCGTTGATATCCGGACAGGGGCCCTTATTGGCAATCAGCCCCAGCATTTT.

The rearrangement joins TRBV5-1 to TRBJ1-2; tentative D call: TRBD1 (6 bases). CDR3 size: 14 residues. Trimming removed 1 base at V and 6 bases at J, with 13 bases between. CDR1 is SGHRS, CDR2 YFSETQ, per germline. This CDR3 reads CASSLTGQGDGYTF. DNA for the CDR3: TGCGCCAGCAGCTTGACAGGGCAGGGTGATGGCTACACCTTC.

The chain joins TRBV28 to TRBJ2-5, with D uncertain. V lost 4 bases to trimming and J lost 3 bases, with 9 bases between them. Germline V CDR1 and CDR2: MDHEN, SYDVKM. There are 13 residues in the CDR3. CDR3 sequence reads: CASSSSREETQYF. For the CDR3, the DNA is TGTGCCAGCAGTTCATCTAGGGAAGAGACCCAGTACTTC. Full variable domain (remainder filled in from reference TRBV28 and TRBJ2-5): DVKVTQSSRYLVKRTGEKVFLECVQDMDHENMFWYRQDPGLGLRLIYFSYDVKMKEKGDIPEGYSVSREKKERFSLILESASTNQTSMYLCASSSSREETQYFGPGTRLLVL.

The chain employs TRBV6-1 and TRBJ2-7; maybe TRBD1 (6 bases). V lost 7 bases, J lost 6 bases, and 19 bases lay in between. The CDR3 is 14 residues long. CDR1 and CDR2 (germline): MNHNS, SASEGT. The CDR3 here is CASISNTRGGEQYF. The CDR3 nucleotides are TGTGCCAGCATTTCCAACACCAGGGGTGGCGAGCAGTACTTC.

The rearrangement joins TRBV21-1 to TRBJ1-1; the table's TRBD1 call for D was not verified on the DNA. TRBV21-1 is noted as a pseudogene. The length of the CDR3 is 13 residues. This chain's CDR3 is CASSNPQNTEAFF. The CDR3 coding sequence is TGTGCCAGCAGCAACCCCCAAAACACTGAAGCTTTCTTT.

The genes are TRBV5-1 and TRBJ2-2; D is undetermined. Deletions cut 0 bases from V and 0 bases from J, with 9 bases between. The germline gives CDR1 SGHRS, CDR2 YFSETQ. The CDR3 contains 16 residues. The CDR3 here is CASSLGYLPNTGELFF. CDR3 nucleotides: TGCGCCAGCAGCTTGGGTTATCTCCCGAACACCGGGGAGCTGTTTTTT.

The chain employs TRBV4-1 and TRBJ2-5, with unresolved D. Germline V gives CDR1 MGHRA, CDR2 YSYEKL. V lost 3 bases and J lost 5, with 10 bases in between. This CDR3 spans 13 amino acids. The CDR3 protein is CASSQFLRETQYF. As DNA, the CDR3 is TGCGCCAGCAGCCAGTTTTTGAGGGAGACCCAGTACTTC.

CDR3: CASTLAGPSSSYNEQFF. As DNA, the CDR3 is TGTGCCAGCACGCTAGCGGGACCGTCGAGCTCCTACAATGAGCAGTTCTTC. The chain carries TRBV2 and TRBJ2-1, with TRBD2 matching over 9 bases. Germline CDR1 SNHLY, CDR2 FYNNEI. The V gene end was trimmed by 7 bases and the J gene end by 0 bases; junction bases not matched to a gene: 10. CDR3 length: 17 amino acids.

The chain is built from TRBV7-8 and TRBJ2-7; D unclear. CDR3 length: 13 amino acids. CDR1 is SGHVS, CDR2 FQNEAQ, per germline. V was trimmed by 3 bases and J by 2 bases, leaving 8 bases between them. The CDR3 DNA is TGTGCCAGCAGCTTCACGGGCGCCTACGAGCAGTACTTC. It translates to CASSFTGAYEQYF.

This clone showed up just once. This chain joins TRBV7-2 and TRBJ1-2, with D uncertain. The CDR3 sequence is 12 residues long. With 5 bases removed from V and 3 bases from J, the gap between germline ends came to 7 bases. Germline V gene sequence: CDR1 SGHTA, CDR2 FQGNSA. CDR3 nucleotides: TGTGCCAGCAGCCCCAGGTACTATGGCTACACCTTC. It encodes CASSPRYYGYTF.

The chain employs TRBV5-5 and TRBJ1-5; 8 nucleotides match TRBD1. The CDR3 contains 16 residues. Germline-derived CDR1 and CDR2 are SGHKS and YYEKEE (reference sequence). Trimming took 6 bases from V and 4 from J; bases not matched to a gene: 12. This CDR3 is CASTPGQATVNQPQHF. CDR3 coding DNA: TGTGCCAGCACGCCGGGACAGGCCACCGTTAATCAGCCCCAGCATTTT.

The rearrangement uses TRBV5-1 and TRBJ2-1; 7 bases align to TRBD2. Germline CDR1 reads SGHRS; CDR2 reads YFSETQ. Unmatched junction bases numbered 12, after V lost 6 bases and J lost 6 bases. The CDR3 length is 15 residues. The chain's CDR3 is CASNIISGLSNEQFF. As DNA, the CDR3 is TGCGCCAGCAATATTATTAGCGGGTTGAGCAATGAGCAGTTCTTC.

The V gene is TRBV5-1, the J gene TRBJ1-2, with TRBD1 as a possible D gene (5 bases). CDR1 and CDR2 (germline): SGHRS, YFSETQ. This CDR3 spans 13 amino acids. With 4 bases removed from V and 4 bases from J, the gap between germline ends came to 11 bases. The CDR3 region is CASSVRQPYGYTF. In DNA, the CDR3 is TGCGCCAGCAGCGTCAGACAGCCCTATGGCTACACCTTC.

The chain recombines TRBV9 with TRBJ2-5; D call uncertain. The CDR3 consists of 13 residues. The ends were cut back, 4 bases at V and 2 bases at J, with 9 bases in the middle. Germline V CDR1 and CDR2: SGDLS, YYNGEE. CDR3 sequence reads: CASSRWGQETQYF. The CDR3 DNA reads TGTGCCAGCAGCAGGTGGGGTCAAGAGACCCAGTACTTC.

J is TRBJ2-1 and V is TRBV4-2; 9 bases align to TRBD1. Trimming removed 4 bases from V and 2 bases from J; junction bases left unmatched: 6. The germline V gene has CDR1 LGHNA and CDR2 YNFKEQ. This CDR3 is built from 16 residues. CDR3 in amino acids: CASSPDGQGPYNEQFF. CDR3 DNA: TGTGCCAGCAGCCCAGATGGACAGGGGCCCTACAATGAGCAGTTCTTC.

This sequence joins TRBV10-3 and TRBJ2-1; TRBD1 agrees at 8 bases. The V gene's germline CDR1 is ENHRY and CDR2 SYGVKD. The CDR3 runs to 14 residues. After removal of 5 bases from V and 8 bases from J, the junction contained 8 bases not matched to a gene. The chain's CDR3 is CAISRLGQGDEQFF. The CDR3 bases are TGTGCCATCAGTAGACTCGGACAGGGCGATGAGCAGTTCTTC.

The rearrangement joins TRBV9 to TRBJ2-3; the match to TRBD2 covers 12 bases. This CDR3 is 17 amino acids long. Trimming removed 4 bases from V and 1 base from J; junction bases left unmatched: 7. Germline V gene lookup returns CDR1 SGDLS and CDR2 YYNGEE. The CDR3 protein is CASSPSGRAWGTDTQYF. The CDR3 DNA follows: TGTGCCAGCAGCCCTAGCGGGAGGGCCTGGGGCACAGATACGCAGTATTTT.

The J gene is TRBJ1-3, the V gene TRBV6-5; the D is unclear. Per germline, CDR1 MNHEY and CDR2 SVGAGI. The ends were cut back, 8 bases at V and 0 bases at J, with 5 bases in the middle. The length of the CDR3 is 12 residues. CDR3 loop: CASRDSGNTIYF. Here the CDR3 DNA reads TGTGCCAGCCGGGACTCTGGAAACACCATATATTTT.

A remark on this clone: One end of the junction is discordant with germline, which a read error may explain. The chain couples TRBV28 to TRBJ2-7, with TRBD2 identical over 7 bases. The CDR3 has 14 residues. CDR1 MDHEN and CDR2 SYDVKM come from the germline V gene. The CDR3 sequence: CASSLSVGDYEHYF. CDR3 DNA sequence: TGTGCCAGCAGTTTATCCGTCGGGGACTACGAGCATTACTTC.

The chain has TRBV19 and TRBJ2-3; possibly TRBD1 or TRBD2 for D (5 bases each). This CDR3 has 16 amino acids. Germline V gene lookup returns CDR1 LNHDA and CDR2 SQIVND (reference sequence). The V and J ends lost 4 bases and 4 bases respectively, with 18 bases between them. The CDR3 loop reads CASSKLLRPGPDTQYF. The DNA for the CDR3 is TGTGCCAGTAGTAAACTTCTCCGACCGGGGCCAGATACGCAGTATTTT.

V is TRBV10-3 and J is TRBJ2-3, with TRBD2 matching 11 bases. With V trimmed by 10 bases and J by 1 base, 7 bases remained unmatched. The CDR3 extends over 15 amino acids. CDR1 is ENHRY, CDR2 SYGVKD, per germline. Here the CDR3 reads CATAQTSGGTDTQYF. DNA for the CDR3: TGTGCCACCGCCCAGACTAGCGGGGGCACAGATACGCAGTATTTT.